This T cell receptor beta chain was captured in a study of blood T cell repertoires in COVID-19. V was shortened by 6 bases and J by 8 bases, with 10 bases between the two germline ends. The CDR3 is 10 amino acids. The germline CDR1 and CDR2 sequences are SQVTM and ANQGSEA. Original processing methods: Amplification of reference gene primers was used by the study to estimate nucleated cell counts. Method: immunoSEQ multiplex PCR; TCRdb's copy keeps in-frame clones and lacks some. Clonal size and the V and J genes are those of that table, whereas D and trimming came from the DNA. The sample holds around 160,000 clones, 70% to 90% seen once.

The origin of this receptor is a woman aged 25 to 39 with acute COVID-19. The chain combines TRBV29-1 with TRBJ1-1, with D maybe TRBD1 (5 bases). Source material: PBMCs or T cells enriched from blood (not recorded which). CDR3: CSVKTAEAFF. In DNA, the CDR3 is TGCAGCGTCAAGACAGCCGAAGCTTTCTTT.